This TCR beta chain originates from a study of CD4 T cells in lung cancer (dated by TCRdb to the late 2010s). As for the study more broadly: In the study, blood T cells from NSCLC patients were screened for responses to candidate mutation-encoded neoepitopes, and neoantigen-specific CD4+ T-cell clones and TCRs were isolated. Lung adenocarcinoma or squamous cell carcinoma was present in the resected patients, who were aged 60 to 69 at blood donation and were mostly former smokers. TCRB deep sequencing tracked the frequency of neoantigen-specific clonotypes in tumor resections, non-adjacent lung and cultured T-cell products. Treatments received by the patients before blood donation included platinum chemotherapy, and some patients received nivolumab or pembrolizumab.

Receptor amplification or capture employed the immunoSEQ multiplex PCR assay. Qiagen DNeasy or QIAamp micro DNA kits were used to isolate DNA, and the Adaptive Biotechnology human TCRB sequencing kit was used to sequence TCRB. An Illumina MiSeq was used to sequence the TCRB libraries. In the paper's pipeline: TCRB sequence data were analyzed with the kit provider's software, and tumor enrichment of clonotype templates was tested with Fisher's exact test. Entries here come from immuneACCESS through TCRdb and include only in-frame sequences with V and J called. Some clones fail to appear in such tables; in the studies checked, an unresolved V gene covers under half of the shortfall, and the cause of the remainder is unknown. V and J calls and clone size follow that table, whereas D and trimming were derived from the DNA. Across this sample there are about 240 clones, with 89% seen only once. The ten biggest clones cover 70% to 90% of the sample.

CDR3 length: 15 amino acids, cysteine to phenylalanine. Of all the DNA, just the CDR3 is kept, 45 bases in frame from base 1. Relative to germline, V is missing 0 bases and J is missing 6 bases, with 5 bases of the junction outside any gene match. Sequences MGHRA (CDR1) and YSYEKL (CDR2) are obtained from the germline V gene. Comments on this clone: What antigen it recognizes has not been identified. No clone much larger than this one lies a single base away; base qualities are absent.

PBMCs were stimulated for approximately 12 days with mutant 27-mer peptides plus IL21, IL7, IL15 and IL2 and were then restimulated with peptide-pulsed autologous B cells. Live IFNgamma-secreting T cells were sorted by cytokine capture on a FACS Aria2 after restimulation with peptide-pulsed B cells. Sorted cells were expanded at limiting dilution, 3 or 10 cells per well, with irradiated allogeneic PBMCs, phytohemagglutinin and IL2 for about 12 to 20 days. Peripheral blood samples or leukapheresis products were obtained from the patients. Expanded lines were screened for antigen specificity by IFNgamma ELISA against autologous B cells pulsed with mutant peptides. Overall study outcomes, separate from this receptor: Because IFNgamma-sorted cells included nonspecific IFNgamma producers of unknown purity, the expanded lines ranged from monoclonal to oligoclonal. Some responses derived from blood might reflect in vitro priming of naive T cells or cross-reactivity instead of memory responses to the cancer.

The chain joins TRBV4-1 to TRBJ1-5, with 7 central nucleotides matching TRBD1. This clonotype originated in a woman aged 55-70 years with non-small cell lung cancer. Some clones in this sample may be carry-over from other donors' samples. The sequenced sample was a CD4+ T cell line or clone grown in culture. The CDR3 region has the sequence CASSQDRNRGQPQHF. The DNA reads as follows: TGCGCCAGCAGCCAAGATCGGAACAGGGGTCAGCCCCAGCATTTT.